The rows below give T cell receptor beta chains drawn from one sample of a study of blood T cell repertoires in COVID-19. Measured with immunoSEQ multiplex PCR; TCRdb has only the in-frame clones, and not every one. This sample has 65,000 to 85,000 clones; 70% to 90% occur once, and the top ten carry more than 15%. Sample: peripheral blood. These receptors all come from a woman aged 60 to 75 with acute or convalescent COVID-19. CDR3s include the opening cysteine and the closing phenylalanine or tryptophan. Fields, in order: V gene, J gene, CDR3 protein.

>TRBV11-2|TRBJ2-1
CASSLIRETYNEQFF
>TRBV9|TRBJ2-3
CASSVVKGNTDTQYF
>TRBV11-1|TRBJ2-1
CASSQQAGVDEQFF
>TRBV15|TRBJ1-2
CATSSFTGGGYTF
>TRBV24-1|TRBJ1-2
CATSDPSTGQGNYTF
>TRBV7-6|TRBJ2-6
CASSFTGGSGANVLTF
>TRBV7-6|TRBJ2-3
CASSGGSGGASDTQYF
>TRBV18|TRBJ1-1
CASSPTGASTEAFF
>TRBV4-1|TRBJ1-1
CASSHRQGLGTEAFF
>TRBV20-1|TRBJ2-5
CSASQTGIRETQYF
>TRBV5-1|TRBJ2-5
CASRPGLPQETQYF
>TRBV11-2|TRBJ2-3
CASSSLSTDTQYF
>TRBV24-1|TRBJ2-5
CATSVRTDRLETQYF
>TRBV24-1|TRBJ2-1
CATSDSLSSGGAKAYNEQFF
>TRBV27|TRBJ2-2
CASSSFAGPDTGELFF
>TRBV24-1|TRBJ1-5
CATQGPSNQPQHF
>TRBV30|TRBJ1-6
CAWSHPNNSPLHF
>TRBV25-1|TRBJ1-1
CASSLAGEAFF
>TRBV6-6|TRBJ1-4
CASRLPNEKLFF
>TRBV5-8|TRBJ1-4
CASSLPRDSYGANEKLFF
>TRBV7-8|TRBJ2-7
CASSQIYSGFSSYEQYF
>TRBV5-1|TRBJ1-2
CASSLTTTNYGYTF
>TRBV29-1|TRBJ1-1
CSVNEGSGNTEAFF
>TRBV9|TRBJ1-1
CASSSQGAKSEAFF
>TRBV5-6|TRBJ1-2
CASSPGQVSYRYTF
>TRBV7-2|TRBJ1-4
CASRSGTNEKLFF
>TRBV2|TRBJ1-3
CASNPWGGRTRITGNTIYF
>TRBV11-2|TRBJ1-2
CASSLDGGALFNYGYTF
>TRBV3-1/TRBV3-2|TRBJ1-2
CASSPGGKGYTF
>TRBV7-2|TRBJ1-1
CASSRRVGEPNTEAFF
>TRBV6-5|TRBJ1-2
CASSYRAEGPGGSYTF
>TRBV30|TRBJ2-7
CAWSDWAGTGGGEQYF
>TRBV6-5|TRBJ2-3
CASALAGISDTQYF
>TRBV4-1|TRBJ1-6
CASSLDRDSPLHF
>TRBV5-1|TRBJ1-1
CASSIRTGNTEAFF
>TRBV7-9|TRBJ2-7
CASSPGLARPYEQYF
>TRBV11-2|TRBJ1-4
CASSLTGFNEKLFF
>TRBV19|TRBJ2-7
CASSMAGGSYEQYF
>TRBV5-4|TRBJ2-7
CASSRMGQGPYEQYF
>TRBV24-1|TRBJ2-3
CATSDWRGSTDTQYF
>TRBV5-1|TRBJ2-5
CASSGQLRGETQYF
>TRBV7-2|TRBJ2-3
CASSPTGTSEDTQYF
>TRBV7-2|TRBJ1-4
CASSLGGGGRSEKLFF
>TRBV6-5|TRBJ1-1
CASSYGWDMNTEAFF
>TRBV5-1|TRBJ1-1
CASSGQMNTEAFF
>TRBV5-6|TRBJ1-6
CASSLVDSSYNSPLHF
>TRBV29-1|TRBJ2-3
CSVLDPGLAGNTDTQYF
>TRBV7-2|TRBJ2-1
CASSLQGYSYNEQFF
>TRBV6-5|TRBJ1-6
CATRDHRQGNSPLHF
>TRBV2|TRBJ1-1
CASRGQGNTEAFF
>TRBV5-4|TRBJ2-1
CASSWQWQGSEQFF
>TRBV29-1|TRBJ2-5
CSVEYASSQETQYF
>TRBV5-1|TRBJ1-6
CASSYGVTGDDSPLHF
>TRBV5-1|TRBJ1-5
CASGGQENQPQHF